A selection of T cell receptor beta chains follows, all from one sample in a study of T cells in Graves' hyperthyroidism and ophthalmopathy. TCRdb recomputed calls from the multiplex PCR reads with MiXCR, one row per CDR3 protein. Among around 600,000 distinct CDR3 sequences listed, approximately 15% were seen once. The sequenced material came from blood. The receptor set was obtained from a woman aged 18-29 years with Graves' ophthalmopathy. Each CDR3 is given with its conserved first and last residue. Each record gives: D gene, J gene, clone size, V gene, CDR3 protein, CDR3 DNA. D genes are given only for firm matches. Clone size is shown for a subset of rows, as once, few, many or a class of expanded clone.

.,TRBJ2-3,many,TRBV7-2,CASSPQRTHTDTQYF,TGTGCCAGCAGCCCTCAGCGGACTCACACAGATACGCAGTATTTT
.,TRBJ2-3,many,TRBV7-2,CASSFVASSTDTQYF,TGTGCCAGCAGCTTCGTGGCAAGTAGCACAGATACGCAGTATTTT
.,TRBJ1-5,.,TRBV11-2,CASIPTLDCRGYSGDYGNQPQHF,TGTGCCAGCATCCCCACCCTGGATTGTAGAGGCTATAGCGGAGATTATGGCAATCAGCCCCAGCATTTT
TRBD2,TRBJ2-7,few,TRBV29-1,CSVRTSGRAYEQYF,TGCAGCGTAAGGACTAGCGGGAGGGCCTACGAGCAGTACTTC
.,TRBJ2-4,many,TRBV20-1,CSARLIEAKNIQYF,TGCAGTGCTAGGTTAATTGAGGCCAAAAACATTCAGTACTTC
TRBD1,TRBJ1-4,.,TRBV6-1,CASRGDRGHEKLFF,TGTGCCAGCAGAGGGGACAGGGGGCACGAAAAACTGTTTTTT
TRBD1,TRBJ1-1,once,TRBV27,CASSPTGGNEVTEAFF,TGTGCCAGCAGTCCGACAGGGGGCAATGAGGTCACTGAAGCTTTCTTT
.,TRBJ1-1,.,TRBV6-2/TRBV6-3,CASSSTSNWVSEAFF,TGTGCCAGCAGCTCTACTTCGAATTGGGTGAGTGAAGCTTTCTTT
.,TRBJ2-1,many,TRBV24-1,CATALPGAMSEQFF,TGTGCCACCGCGCTTCCAGGGGCGATGAGCGAGCAGTTCTTC
.,TRBJ1-6,.,TRBV4-1,CASSQERRRDSYNSPLHF,TGCGCCAGCAGCCAAGAAAGAAGAAGGGACTCCTATAATTCACCCCTCCACTTT
TRBD2,TRBJ2-1,few,TRBV27,CASSLSPLAGGYNEQFF,TGTGCCAGCAGTTTATCTCCACTAGCGGGAGGTTACAATGAGCAGTTCTTC
TRBD2,TRBJ2-5,.,TRBV6-2/TRBV6-3,CASSYRRREPRETQYF,TGTGCCAGCAGTTACAGGCGGCGGGAGCCCCGGGAGACCCAGTACTTC
.,TRBJ1-1,few,TRBV6-2/TRBV6-3,CASSYGSQAGAFF,TGTGCCAGCAGTTACGGATCACAGGCTGGGGCTTTCTTT
TRBD2,TRBJ2-3,few,TRBV29-1,CSVERVLASRGDTQYF,TGCAGCGTTGAGAGGGTACTAGCGTCCCGTGGAGATACGCAGTATTTT
.,TRBJ2-1,.,TRBV7-3,CASSLSAAATYNEQFF,TGTGCCAGCAGCTTAAGCGCGGCGGCCACCTACAATGAGCAGTTCTTC
.,TRBJ2-5,many,TRBV20-1,CSARPGRVETQYF,TGCAGTGCTAGGCCCGGGAGAGTGGAGACCCAGTACTTC
TRBD1,TRBJ2-6,many,TRBV6-1,CASRLNNRDRGGPTWDGANVLTF,TGTGCCAGCAGGCTGAATAACCGGGACAGGGGGGGGCCCACTTGGGATGGGGCCAACGTCCTGACTTTC
TRBD2,TRBJ2-1,few,TRBV20-1,CSARALGEGRAYNEQFF,TGCAGTGCTAGAGCTCTAGGGGAGGGACGGGCCTACAATGAGCAGTTCTTC
TRBD2,TRBJ2-5,many,TRBV2,CASTPGGGLHQETQYF,TGTGCCAGCACCCCTGGGGGGGGACTGCACCAAGAGACCCAGTACTTC
.,TRBJ1-4,few,TRBV2,CASSPVFSSRTNEKLFF,TGTGCCAGCAGCCCCGTTTTCTCATCCCGGACTAATGAAAAACTGTTTTTT
TRBD2,TRBJ2-7,many,TRBV15,CATSRESLREWSYEQYF,TGTGCCACCAGCAGAGAATCATTGCGGGAGTGGTCCTACGAGCAGTACTTC
TRBD1,TRBJ2-1,many,TRBV7-3,CASSPDRVDNEQFF,TGTGCCAGCAGCCCAGACAGGGTAGACAATGAGCAGTTCTTC
TRBD2,TRBJ2-1,.,TRBV7-8,CASSPDPSGRASGEQFF,TGTGCCAGCAGCCCCGACCCTAGCGGGAGGGCCTCGGGTGAGCAGTTCTTC
TRBD2,TRBJ2-5,many,TRBV12-3/TRBV12-4,CASSSGLAGLETQYF,TGTGCCAGCAGCTCAGGACTAGCGGGCCTAGAGACCCAGTACTTC
TRBD2,TRBJ2-5,.,TRBV28,CASRTSGTSGQETQYF,TGTGCCAGCAGAACCTCCGGGACTAGCGGGCAAGAGACCCAGTACTTC
.,TRBJ2-5,.,TRBV7-6,CANSSDRQETQYF,TGTGCCAATAGCTCGGACCGCCAAGAGACCCAGTACTTC
.,TRBJ1-6,few,TRBV27,CASSLPSLNSPLHF,TGTGCCAGCAGTTTACCTTCCCTTAATTCACCCCTCCACTTT
TRBD2,TRBJ2-3,many,TRBV28,CASTDGGGTDAQYF,TGTGCCAGCACTGACGGGGGGGGCACAGATGCGCAGTATTTT
.,TRBJ1-5,many,TRBV6-1,CASSPYLRRAQPQHF,TGTGCCAGCAGTCCCTACCTAAGGAGGGCACAGCCCCAGCATTTT
.,TRBJ1-1,many,TRBV7-8,CASSPEGRRTEAFF,TGTGCCAGCAGCCCAGAGGGGCGGCGTACTGAAGCTTTCTTT
TRBD1,TRBJ2-7,many,TRBV20-1,CSAQDRGAVSKQYF,TGCAGTGCTCAGGACAGGGGAGCTGTTAGCAAGCAGTACTTC
TRBD1,TRBJ2-7,.,TRBV28,CASSLLGQGGYEQYF,TGTGCCAGCAGTTTACTAGGACAGGGAGGCTACGAGCAGTACTTC
TRBD2,TRBJ2-4,many,TRBV7-9,CASSQGTSGSSKNIQYF,TGTGCCAGCAGCCAGGGGACTAGCGGGAGCTCCAAAAACATTCAGTACTTC
.,TRBJ2-2,many,TRBV2,CASTRENTGELFF,TGTGCCAGCACCCGGGAGAACACCGGGGAGCTGTTTTTT
TRBD1,TRBJ2-7,many,TRBV7-8,CASSQLDRAGDEQYF,TGTGCCAGCAGCCAGCTCGACAGGGCCGGGGACGAGCAGTACTTC
.,TRBJ1-1,many,TRBV30,CAWSKDHRDTEAFF,TGTGCCTGGAGTAAGGACCATCGGGACACTGAAGCTTTCTTT